The 19 T cell receptor beta chains given below trace back to one sample, sequenced in a study of cytomegalovirus exposure and HLA in healthy donors. The assay was immunoSEQ multiplex PCR, and TCRdb's table has in-frame clones only and misses some. The sample lists a few hundred thousand clones; over 80% were seen once. The sequencing input was PBMCs. These receptors were collected from a woman in her twenties or thirties in good health and CMV-seropositive.

V and J are TRBV27 and TRBJ1-4; no definite D call. The CDR3 covers 15 residues. From germline, CDR1 is MNHEY and CDR2 SMNVEV (reference sequence). V dropped 6 bases and J dropped 14 bases, with 25 bases sitting between them. CDR3 coding DNA: TGTGCCAGCAGCCTCAAAGGCGGGCGGAGCCAGGCGCTGTTTTTT. Encoded protein: CASSLKGGRSQALFF.

The chain carries TRBV29-1 and TRBJ1-3; D perhaps matches TRBD1 (5 bases). Between the trimmed V and J ends, which lost 4 bases and 0 bases, there was a span of 16 bases. The CDR3 covers 16 residues. The germline gives CDR1 SQVTM, CDR2 ANQGSEA. The CDR3 spells CSVGGRGGRSGNTIYF. CDR3 nucleotides: TGCAGCGTTGGGGGCCGGGGAGGCCGCTCTGGAAACACCATATATTTT.

The chain links TRBV27 to TRBJ1-2, with 8 positions matching TRBD1. After removal of 5 bases from V and 7 bases from J, the junction contained 6 bases not matched to a gene. Looked up from germline, CDR1 is MNHEY and CDR2 is SMNVEV (reference sequence). The CDR3 runs 13 residues. As DNA, the CDR3 is TGTGCCAGCAGTGGGACAGGCGGCCTTGGCTACACCTTC. Residues: CASSGTGGLGYTF.

J is TRBJ2-5 and V is TRBV7-6; TRBD1 matches at 8 bases. Trimming at V came to 4 bases and at J to 5 bases, leaving 3 bases not matched to a gene. Looked up from germline, CDR1 is SGHVS and CDR2 is FNYEAQ. CDR3 length equals 13 residues. The CDR3 protein is CASSWTGPETQYF. The CDR3 DNA reads as TGTGCCAGCAGCTGGACAGGGCCGGAGACCCAGTACTTC.

The CDR3 bases are TGCGCCAGCAGCTTGGGCCCCAGTGACGAGCAGTACTTC. Residues: CASSLGPSDEQYF. The V call is TRBV5-1, the J call TRBJ2-7; no clear D. The V gene lost 0 bases and the J gene lost 5 bases, with 9 bases spanning the gap. The germline V gene encodes CDR1 SGHRS and CDR2 YFSETQ. This CDR3 has 13 amino acids. Looking up the rest from reference TRBV5-1 and TRBJ2-7 gives the full variable domain: KAGVTQTPRYLIKTRGQQVTLSCSPISGHRSVSWYQQTPGQGLQFLFEYFSETQRNKGNFPGRFSGRQFSNSRSEMNVSTLELGDSALYLCASSLGPSDEQYFGPGTRLTVT.

The genes are TRBV27 and TRBJ2-7; 8 bases line up with TRBD1. Germline CDR1 is MNHEY and CDR2 is SMNVEV (reference sequence). Trimming cost V 3 bases and J 6 bases; bases outside gene matches: 7. The CDR3 runs 14 residues. CDR3 in amino acids: CASSFARGQGEQYF. The CDR3 nucleotides read TGTGCCAGCAGTTTCGCCAGGGGGCAAGGCGAGCAGTACTTC.

This rearrangement joins TRBV7-9 to TRBJ1-2; weak D call: TRBD1 (5 bases). Between the trimmed V and J ends, which lost 5 bases and 6 bases, there was a span of 10 bases. The germline V gene encodes CDR1 SEHNR and CDR2 FQNEAQ (reference sequence). CDR3 size: 12 residues. The CDR3 DNA reads TGTGCCAGCAGCAGAGGGGACGATGGCTACACCTTC. Residues: CASSRGDDGYTF.

V usage is TRBV28 and J usage is TRBJ2-7; D perhaps matches TRBD1 (7 bases). Trimming took off 7 bases at V and 0 bases at J, with 13 bases between the two ends. Germline values: CDR1 MDHEN, CDR2 SYDVKM. The CDR3 is 14 amino acids. CDR3 in amino acids: CASTPGDSSYEQYF. The DNA for the CDR3 is TGTGCCAGCACCCCGGGGGACAGCTCCTACGAGCAGTACTTC.

The CDR3 nucleotides are TGTGCCAGCAGTCCCCTCCGGACTAGCGGGAGGCCTCGCACAGATACGCAGTATTTT. Amino acids: CASSPLRTSGRPRTDTQYF. This chain uses TRBV27 with TRBJ2-3; 14 nucleotides match TRBD2. This CDR3 region has 19 residues. The germline gives CDR1 MNHEY, CDR2 SMNVEV (reference sequence). V lost 5 bases to trimming and J lost 1 base; unmatched junction nucleotides: 11.

The chain uses TRBV5-1 and TRBJ2-1; D possibly corresponds to TRBD1 (6 bases). The germline gives CDR1 SGHRS, CDR2 YFSETQ. This CDR3 spans 17 amino acids. Trimming removed 3 bases at V and 5 bases at J, with 21 bases between. CDR3 bases: TGCGCCAGCAGCTGGCCGGACAGCTTATCCCGAAACAATGAGCAGTTCTTC. Translating gives CASSWPDSLSRNNEQFF.

This sequence joins TRBV2 and TRBJ1-2, with a possible D match to TRBD1 (6 bases). Per germline, CDR1 SNHLY and CDR2 FYNNEI. Trimming took off 3 bases at V and 4 bases at J, with 9 bases between the two ends. The CDR3 is made up of 13 amino acids. The CDR3 region is CASSDEGVYGYTF. CDR3 sequence (DNA): TGTGCCAGCAGTGATGAGGGGGTCTATGGCTACACCTTC.

The chain employs TRBV7-2 and TRBJ1-5; D remains unclear. Trimming shortened V by 5 bases and J by 7 bases, and 18 bases separated the two germline ends. Germline V gene lookup returns CDR1 SGHTA and CDR2 FQGNSA. This CDR3 contains 15 residues. This chain's CDR3 is CASSPLSTGWQPQHF. As DNA, the CDR3 is TGTGCCAGCAGCCCACTCTCTACGGGTTGGCAGCCCCAGCATTTT. The full variable domain, completed using reference TRBV7-2 and TRBJ1-5, is GAGVSQSPSNKVTEKGKDVELRCDPISGHTALYWYRQSLGQGLEFLIYFQGNSAPDKSGLPSDRFSAERTGGSVSTLTIQRTQQEDSAVYLCASSPLSTGWQPQHFGDGTRLSIL.

The CDR3 DNA is TGCGCCAGCAGCCAAGATGACGGATACACTGAAGCTTTCTTT. Its translation is CASSQDDGYTEAFF. This sequence joins TRBV4-3 and TRBJ1-1; the D is unclear. The CDR3 runs to 14 residues. Trimming stripped 0 bases from V and 3 bases from J, with 8 bases between. Per the germline V gene, CDR1 is LGHNA and CDR2 is YSLEER.

Details on this clone: At one end, the junction sequence differs from germline, possibly due to a read error. The chain combines TRBV6-1 with TRBJ2-7; a possible D gene is TRBD2 (5 bases). Germline-derived CDR1 and CDR2 are MNHNS and SASEGT. CDR3 length: 11 residues. The CDR3 DNA sequence: TGTGCCACCAGTGAGGGCGACGAGCAGTACTTC. This sequence encodes CATSEGDEQYF.

The chain is built from TRBV7-2 and TRBJ2-1, with 11 bases that match TRBD2. Germline V gene sequence: CDR1 SGHTA, CDR2 FQGNSA. The CDR3 spans 17 residues. After removal of 5 bases from V and 4 bases from J, the junction contained 10 bases not matched to a gene. Written as DNA, the CDR3 is TGTGCCAGCAGCAAGAGGGGGCTAGCGGGAGGATACAATGAGCAGTTCTTC. It translates to CASSKRGLAGGYNEQFF.

The rearrangement uses TRBV4-1 and TRBJ1-2; TRBD1 might be the D (6 bases). CDR1 MGHRA and CDR2 YSYEKL come from the germline V gene. This CDR3 contains 16 residues. The ends were cut back, 4 bases at V and 3 bases at J, with 18 bases in the middle. The CDR3 DNA follows: TGCGCCAGCAGCCCTCGTAAAGGGGGGATGGACTATGGCTACACCTTC. It translates to CASSPRKGGMDYGYTF.

This clone was detected only a few times. V is TRBV2 and J is TRBJ2-2, with 8 positions matching TRBD1. Per the germline V gene, CDR1 is SNHLY and CDR2 is FYNNEI. This CDR3 is 13 amino acids long. With 2 bases clipped from V and 12 bases from J, the junction kept 5 bases outside the gene matches. CDR3 amino acids: CASSERTGGKLFF. The CDR3 nucleotides read TGTGCCAGCAGTGAAAGAACAGGGGGAAAGCTGTTTTTT.

J is TRBJ1-4 and V is TRBV6-6; the match to TRBD1 covers 7 bases. The germline CDR1 and CDR2 sequences are MNHNY and SVGAGI (reference sequence). The junction had 2 bases not matched to a gene; V was cut back by 6 bases and J by 4 bases. CDR3 length equals 13 residues. CDR3 bases: TGTGCCAGCAGGACAGGGTTTAATGAAAAACTGTTTTTT. Its translation: CASRTGFNEKLFF.

V and J are TRBV11-1 and TRBJ2-7, with TRBD1 matching over 8 bases. Germline V lookup: CDR1 SGHAT, CDR2 FQDESV (reference sequence). The CDR3 loop spans 15 amino acids. V lost 5 bases and J lost 4; bases outside the gene matches: 10. The CDR3 DNA reads as TGTGCCAGCAGCCAGTCGGGACAGGCACTTTACGAGCAGTACTTC. Residues: CASSQSGQALYEQYF.